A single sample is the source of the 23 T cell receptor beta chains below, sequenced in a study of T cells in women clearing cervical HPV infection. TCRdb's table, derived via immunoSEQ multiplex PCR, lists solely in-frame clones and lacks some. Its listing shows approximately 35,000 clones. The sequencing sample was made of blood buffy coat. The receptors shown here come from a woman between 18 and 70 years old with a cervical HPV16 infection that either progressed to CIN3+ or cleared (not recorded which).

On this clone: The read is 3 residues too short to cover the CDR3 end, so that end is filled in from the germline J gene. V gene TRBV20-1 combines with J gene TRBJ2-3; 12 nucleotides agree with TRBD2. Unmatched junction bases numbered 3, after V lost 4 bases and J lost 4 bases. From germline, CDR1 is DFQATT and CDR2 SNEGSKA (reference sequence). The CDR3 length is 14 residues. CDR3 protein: CSATSGREADTQYF. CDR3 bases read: TGCAGTGCTACTAGCGGGAGGGAGGCAGATACG.

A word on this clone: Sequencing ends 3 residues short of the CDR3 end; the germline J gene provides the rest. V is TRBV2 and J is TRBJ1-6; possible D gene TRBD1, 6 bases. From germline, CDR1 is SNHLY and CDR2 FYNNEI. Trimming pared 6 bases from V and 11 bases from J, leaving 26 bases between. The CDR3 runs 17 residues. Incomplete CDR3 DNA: TGTGCCAGCAGACCTAAGTCCGGGACATCGGGTTTTGCACCC. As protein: CASRPKSGTSGFAP. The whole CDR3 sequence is CASRPKSGTSGFAPLHF.

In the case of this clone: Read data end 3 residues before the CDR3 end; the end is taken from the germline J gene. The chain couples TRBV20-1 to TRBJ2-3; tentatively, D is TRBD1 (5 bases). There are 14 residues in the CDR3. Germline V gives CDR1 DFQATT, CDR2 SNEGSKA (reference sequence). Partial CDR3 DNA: TGCAGTGCTAGAGATCGAGGCAGGGTGGAGACG. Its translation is CSARDRGRVET. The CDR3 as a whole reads CSARDRGRVETQYF.

The CDR3 DNA, read in part, is TGCGCCAGCAGCTTCCCTCGGGGGGGGCCCGGGGAG. Translating gives CASSFPRGGPGE. The entire CDR3 protein is CASSFPRGGPGELFF. The gene calls are TRBV5-1 and TRBJ2-2; the match to TRBD2 covers 8 bases. The CDR3 goes on 3 residues after the read ends, and that part is filled in from the germline J gene. CDR1 SGHRS and CDR2 YFSETQ come from the germline V gene. With 2 bases clipped from V and 6 bases from J, the junction kept 6 bases outside the gene matches. The CDR3 has 15 residues.

CDR3: CASSPRPNEQFF. CDR3 DNA, as far as it was read: TGTGCCAGCAGCCCCAGGCCGAATGAG. This chain joins TRBV7-9 and TRBJ2-1; D gene ambiguous. The DNA ends 3 residues before the CDR3 does, and the rest of the CDR3 is filled in from the germline J gene. The V gene lost 5 bases and the J gene lost 7 bases, with 9 bases spanning the gap. The CDR3 contains 12 residues. Looked up from germline, CDR1 is SEHNR and CDR2 is FQNEAQ (reference sequence).

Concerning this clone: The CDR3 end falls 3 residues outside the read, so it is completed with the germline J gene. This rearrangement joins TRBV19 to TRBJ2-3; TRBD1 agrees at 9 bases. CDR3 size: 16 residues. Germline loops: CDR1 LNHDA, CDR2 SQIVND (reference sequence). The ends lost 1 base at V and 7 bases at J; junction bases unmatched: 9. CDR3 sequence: CASSIVGGQGANTQYF. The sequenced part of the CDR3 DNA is TGTGCCAGTAGTATAGTAGGGGGACAGGGAGCAAATACG.

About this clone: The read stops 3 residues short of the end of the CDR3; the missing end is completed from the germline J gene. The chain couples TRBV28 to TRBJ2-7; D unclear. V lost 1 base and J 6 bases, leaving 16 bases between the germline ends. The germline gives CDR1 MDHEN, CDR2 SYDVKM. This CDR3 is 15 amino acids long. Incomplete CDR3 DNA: TGTGCCAGCAGTTTATCAAACGGTCGAAATTCCGAG. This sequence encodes CASSLSNGRNSE. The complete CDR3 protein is CASSLSNGRNSEQYF.

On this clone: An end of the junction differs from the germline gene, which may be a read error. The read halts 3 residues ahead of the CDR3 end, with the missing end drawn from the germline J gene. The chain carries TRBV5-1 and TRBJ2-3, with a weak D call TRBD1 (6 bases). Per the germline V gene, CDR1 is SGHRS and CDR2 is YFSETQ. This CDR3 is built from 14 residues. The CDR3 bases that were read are TGCGCCAGCAGCTTGGAGGGGGAGTCAGAGACG. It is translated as CASSLEGESET. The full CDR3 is CASSLEGESETQYF.

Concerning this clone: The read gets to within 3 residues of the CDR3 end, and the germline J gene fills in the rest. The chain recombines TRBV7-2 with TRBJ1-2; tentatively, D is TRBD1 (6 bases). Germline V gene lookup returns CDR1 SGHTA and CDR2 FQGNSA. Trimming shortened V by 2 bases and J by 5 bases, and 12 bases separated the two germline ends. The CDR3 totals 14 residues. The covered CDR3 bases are TGTGCCAGCAGCTTACCACAGGGTACTTATGGC. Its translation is CASSLPQGTYG. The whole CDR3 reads CASSLPQGTYGYTF.

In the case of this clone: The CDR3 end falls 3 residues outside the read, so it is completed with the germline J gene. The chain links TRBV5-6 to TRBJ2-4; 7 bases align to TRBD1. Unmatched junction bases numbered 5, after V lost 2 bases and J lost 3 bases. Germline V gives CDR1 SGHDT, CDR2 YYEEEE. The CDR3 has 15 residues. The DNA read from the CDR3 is TGTGCCAGCAGCTTTGGCTGGACAGGCAAAAACATT. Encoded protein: CASSFGWTGKNI. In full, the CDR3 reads CASSFGWTGKNIQYF.

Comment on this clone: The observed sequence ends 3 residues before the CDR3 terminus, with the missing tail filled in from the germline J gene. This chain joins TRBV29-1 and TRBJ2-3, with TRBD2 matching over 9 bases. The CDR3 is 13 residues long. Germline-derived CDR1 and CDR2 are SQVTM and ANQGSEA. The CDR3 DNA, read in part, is TGCAGCGTTCCAGCGGGAGGTACGGAGACG. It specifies CSVPAGGTET. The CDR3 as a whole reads CSVPAGGTETQYF.

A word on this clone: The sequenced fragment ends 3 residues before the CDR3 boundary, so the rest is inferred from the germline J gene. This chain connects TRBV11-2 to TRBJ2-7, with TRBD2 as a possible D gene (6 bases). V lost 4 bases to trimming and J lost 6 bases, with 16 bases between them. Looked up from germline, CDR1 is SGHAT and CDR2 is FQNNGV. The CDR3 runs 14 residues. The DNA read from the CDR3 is TGTGCCAGCAGCTCGGCGGAGGGGAAGAGCGAG. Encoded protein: CASSSAEGKSE. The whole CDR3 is CASSSAEGKSEQYF. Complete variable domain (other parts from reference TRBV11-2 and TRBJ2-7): EAGVAQSPRYKIIEKRQSVAFWCNPISGHATLYWYQQILGQGPKLLIQFQNNGVVDDSQLPKDRFSAERLKGVDSTLKIQPAKLEDSAVYLCASSSAEGKSEQYFGPGTRLTVT.

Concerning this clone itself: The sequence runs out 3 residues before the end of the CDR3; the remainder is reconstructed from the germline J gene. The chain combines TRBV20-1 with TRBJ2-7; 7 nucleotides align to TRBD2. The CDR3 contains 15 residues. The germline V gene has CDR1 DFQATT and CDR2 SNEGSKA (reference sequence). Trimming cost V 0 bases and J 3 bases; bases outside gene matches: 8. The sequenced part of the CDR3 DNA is TGCAGTGCTAGAGATGGGGTAGCGGGCGACTACGAG. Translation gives CSARDGVAGDYE. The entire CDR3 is CSARDGVAGDYEQYF.

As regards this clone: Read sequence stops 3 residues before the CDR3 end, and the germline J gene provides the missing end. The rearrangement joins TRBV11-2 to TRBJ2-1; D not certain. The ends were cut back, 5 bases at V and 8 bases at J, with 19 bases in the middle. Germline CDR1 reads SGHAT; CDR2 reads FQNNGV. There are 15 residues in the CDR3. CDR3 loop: CASSPDSTFGHEQFF. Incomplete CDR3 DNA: TGTGCCAGCAGCCCAGACTCCACCTTTGGTCATGAG.

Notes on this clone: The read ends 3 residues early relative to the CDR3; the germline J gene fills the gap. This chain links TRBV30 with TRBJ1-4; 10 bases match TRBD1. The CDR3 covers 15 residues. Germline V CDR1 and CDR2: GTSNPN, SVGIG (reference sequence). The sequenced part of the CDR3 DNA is TGTGCCTGGAGTACCCGGGACAGGGGTAATTCACCA. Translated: CAWSTRDRGNSP. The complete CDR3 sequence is CAWSTRDRGNSPLFF.

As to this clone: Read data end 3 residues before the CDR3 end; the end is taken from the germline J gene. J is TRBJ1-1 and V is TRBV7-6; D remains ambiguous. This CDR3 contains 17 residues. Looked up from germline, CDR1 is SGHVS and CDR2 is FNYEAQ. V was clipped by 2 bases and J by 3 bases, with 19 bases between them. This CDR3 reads CASSLLRMTSYHTEAFF. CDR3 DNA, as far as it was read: TGTGCCAGCAGCTTACTTCGAATGACTAGCTACCACACTGAA. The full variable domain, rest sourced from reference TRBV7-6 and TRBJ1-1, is GAGVSQSPRYKVTKRGQDVALRCDPISGHVSLYWYRQALGQGPEFLTYFNYEAQQDKSGLPNDRFSAERPEGSISTLTIQRTEQRDSAMYRCASSLLRMTSYHTEAFFGQGTRLTVV.

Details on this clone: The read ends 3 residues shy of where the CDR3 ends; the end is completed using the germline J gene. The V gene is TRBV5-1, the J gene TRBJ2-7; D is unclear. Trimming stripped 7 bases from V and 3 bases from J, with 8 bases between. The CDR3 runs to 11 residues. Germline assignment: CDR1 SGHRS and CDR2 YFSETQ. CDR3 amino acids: CASRENYEQYF. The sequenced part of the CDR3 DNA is TGCGCCAGCCGCGAAAACTACGAG.

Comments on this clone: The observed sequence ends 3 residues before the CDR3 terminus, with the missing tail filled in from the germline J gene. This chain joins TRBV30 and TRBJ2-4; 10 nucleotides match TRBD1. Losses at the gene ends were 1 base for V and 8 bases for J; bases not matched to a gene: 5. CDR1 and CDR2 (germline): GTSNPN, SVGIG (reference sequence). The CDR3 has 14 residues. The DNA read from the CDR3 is TGTGCCTGGAGTGACCGGGACAGGGGTGACATT. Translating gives CAWSDRDRGDI. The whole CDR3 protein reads CAWSDRDRGDIQYF.

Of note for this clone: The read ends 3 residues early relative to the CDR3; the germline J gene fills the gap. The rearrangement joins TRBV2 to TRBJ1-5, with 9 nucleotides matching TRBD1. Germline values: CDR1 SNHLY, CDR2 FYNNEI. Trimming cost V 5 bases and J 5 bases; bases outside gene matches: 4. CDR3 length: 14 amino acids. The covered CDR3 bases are TGTGCCAGCAGTACAGGGGGCGAGGATCAGCCC. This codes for CASSTGGEDQP. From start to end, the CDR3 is CASSTGGEDQPQHF.

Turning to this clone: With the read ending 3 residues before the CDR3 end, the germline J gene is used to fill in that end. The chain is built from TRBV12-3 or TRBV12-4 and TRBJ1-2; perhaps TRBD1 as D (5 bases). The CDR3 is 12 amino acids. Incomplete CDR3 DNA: TGTGCCAGCAGTCCGGGGGGGAGCGGC. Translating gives CASSPGGSG. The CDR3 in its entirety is CASSPGGSGYTF.

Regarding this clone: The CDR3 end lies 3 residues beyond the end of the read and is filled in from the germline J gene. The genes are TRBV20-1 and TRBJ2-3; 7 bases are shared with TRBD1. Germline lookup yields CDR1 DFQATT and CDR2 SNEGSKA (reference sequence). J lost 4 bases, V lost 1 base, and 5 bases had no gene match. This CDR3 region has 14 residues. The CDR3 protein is CSARGQGIADTQYF. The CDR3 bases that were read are TGCAGTGCTAGAGGACAGGGTATAGCAGATACG.

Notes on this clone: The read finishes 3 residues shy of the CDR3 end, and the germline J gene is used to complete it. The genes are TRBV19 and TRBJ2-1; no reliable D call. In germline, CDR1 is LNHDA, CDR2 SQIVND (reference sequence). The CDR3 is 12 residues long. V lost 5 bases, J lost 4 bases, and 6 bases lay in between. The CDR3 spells CASSPSYNEQFF. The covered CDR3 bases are TGTGCCAGTAGTCCCTCTTACAATGAG.

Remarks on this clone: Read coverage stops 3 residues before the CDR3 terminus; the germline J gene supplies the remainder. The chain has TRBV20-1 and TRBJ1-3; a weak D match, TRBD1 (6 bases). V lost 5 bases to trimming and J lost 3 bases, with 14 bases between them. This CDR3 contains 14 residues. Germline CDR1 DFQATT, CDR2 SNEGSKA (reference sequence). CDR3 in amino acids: CSAGPGDYGNTIYF. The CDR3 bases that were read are TGCAGTGCTGGGCCAGGGGATTATGGAAACACC.